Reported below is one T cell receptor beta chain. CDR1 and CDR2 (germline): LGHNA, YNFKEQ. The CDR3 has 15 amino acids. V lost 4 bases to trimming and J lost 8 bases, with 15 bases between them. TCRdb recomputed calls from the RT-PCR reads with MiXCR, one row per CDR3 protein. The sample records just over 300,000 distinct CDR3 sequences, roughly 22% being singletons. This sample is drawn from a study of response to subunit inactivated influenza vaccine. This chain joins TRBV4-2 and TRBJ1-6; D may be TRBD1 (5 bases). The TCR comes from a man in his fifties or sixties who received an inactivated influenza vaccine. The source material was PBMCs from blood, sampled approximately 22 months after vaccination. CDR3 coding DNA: TGTGCCAGCAGCCCAGGAGGAGGCAGGGATTCACCCCTCCACTTT. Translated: CASSPGGGRDSPLHF.